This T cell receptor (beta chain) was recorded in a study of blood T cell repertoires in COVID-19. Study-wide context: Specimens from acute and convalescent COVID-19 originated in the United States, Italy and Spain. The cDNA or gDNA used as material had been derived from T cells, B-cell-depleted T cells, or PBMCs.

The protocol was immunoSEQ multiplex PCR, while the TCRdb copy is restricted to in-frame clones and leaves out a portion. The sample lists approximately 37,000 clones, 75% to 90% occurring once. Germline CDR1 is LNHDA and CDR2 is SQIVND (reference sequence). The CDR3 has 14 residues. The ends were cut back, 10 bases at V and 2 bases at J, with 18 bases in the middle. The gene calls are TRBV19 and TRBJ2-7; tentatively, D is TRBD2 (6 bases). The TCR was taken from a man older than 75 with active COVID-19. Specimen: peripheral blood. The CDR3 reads CATAIGSGPYEQYF. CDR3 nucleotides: TGTGCCACCGCAATAGGCAGCGGGCCCTACGAGCAGTACTTC.